The T cell receptor beta chain described here comes from a study of T-cell memory formation after mild COVID-19. This clonotype was picked up a small number of times. The V segment lost 6 bases and the J segment 5 bases; nucleotides outside the gene matches: 14. Germline values: CDR1 MNHEY, CDR2 SVGAGI. CDR3 length equals 16 residues. One entry per CDR3 protein results from TCRdb running MiXCR on the 5' RACE reads. This sample has 200,000 to 300,000 distinct CDR3 sequences, with 16% found just once. This sequence joins TRBV6-5 and TRBJ1-1; TRBD1 agrees at 8 bases. This sequence originates from a man younger than 35 who had mild COVID-19 (a few samples of this study predate the infection). Cell type and time point are not known. The specimen was PBMCs or a T cell subset sorted from them (not recorded which). This CDR3 is CASSLRPRTGKTEAFF. The CDR3 region has the DNA TGTGCCAGCAGCTTACGCCCGAGGACAGGGAAAACTGAAGCTTTCTTT.